This T cell receptor (beta chain) was sequenced in a study of T cell repertoires in cytomegalovirus infection. For the study at large: The study used recently identified HLA-C-restricted and well-studied HLA-B-restricted CMV epitopes. Indicated by public TCR beta signatures were CMV infection and matching HLA type. Study-wide results and caveats: Individuals carrying CMV plus the relevant HLA were identified by cumulative frequency of public TCR beta families. Dominating the ex vivo response were TCR beta clonotypes that were CMV-specific and HLA-C-restricted.

Remarks on this clonotype: Its antigen is not known.

TCRdb re-analysed the reads in MiXCR, keeping a single row per CDR3 protein. The repertoire includes approximately 730,000 distinct CDR3 sequences, under 35% of them detected once, and about an eighth sits in the top ten. The CDR3 covers 15 residues. Between the trimmed V and J ends, which lost 3 bases and 0 bases, there was a span of 11 bases. Germline CDR1 and CDR2: LGHNA and YNFKEQ. Sequences were derived from cultured CD8+ T cells from PBMCs, sampled from culture after CMV antigen stimulation. The receptor was derived from a human donor in good health (CMV status not recorded). Some clones in this sample may be carry-over from other donors' samples. V is TRBV4-2 and J is TRBJ1-2; tentatively, D is TRBD1 (6 bases). CDR3 in DNA: TGTGCCAGCAGCCAGAGGGACACTGCTAACTATGGCTACACCTTC. This translates into CASSQRDTANYGYTF.